This T cell receptor beta chain originates from a study of tumor-infiltrating lymphocytes in localized non-small cell lung cancer. Assay used: immunoSEQ multiplex PCR; TCRdb lists only in-frame clones, some missing. The sample holds some 10,000 clones, roughly 60% seen once. The V end was cut by 0 bases, the J end by 4 bases, with 9 bases between. The CDR3 extends over 14 amino acids. From germline, CDR1 is SGHTA and CDR2 FQGNSA. The origin of this receptor is a human donor with non-small cell lung cancer. The sample consisted of lung tumor tissue. The chain carries TRBV7-2 and TRBJ1-2; D is perhaps TRBD1 (5 bases). CDR3 nucleotides: TGTGCCAGCAGCTTAGCTTCAGGGAGCTATGGCTACACCTTC. It translates to CASSLASGSYGYTF.